This T cell receptor beta chain was obtained from a study of tumor-infiltrating lymphocytes in primary liver carcinoma. As for the study in general: The yield of productive TCRbeta reads per sample was roughly 3.65 to 7.5 million and was similar across tissue types.

Unsorted whole blood supplied the blood RNA, and germline DNA was isolated too. Surgery was preceded by the collection of roughly 4 milliliters of peripheral blood. Making TCR beta cDNA involved around 520 ng total RNA and a constant-region primer. It was through three nested multiplex PCR rounds of slightly modified ARM-PCR that TCR beta libraries arose. Two initial PCR rounds of ten to eleven cycles each paired TRBV1-TRBV30 forward primers with a C-beta reverse primer. TCRdb passed the multiplex PCR reads through MiXCR, listing each CDR3 protein once. In the table there are 310,000 or so distinct CDR3 sequences, around 50% of which are singletons. With regard to this clonotype: A much larger clone is a single base away; this may be a read error.

Germline CDR1 is MGHRA and CDR2 is YSYEKL. The CDR3 is made up of 15 amino acids. Sequenced sample: peripheral blood. The rearrangement uses TRBV4-1 and TRBJ2-4, with TRBD1 as a possible D gene (5 bases). This receptor was taken from a woman aged 25 to 45 with primary liver carcinoma and hepatitis B virus infection. For the CDR3, the DNA is TGCACCAGCAGCGTCGAACTGGGGCTTCGAAACATTCAGTACTTC. Its translation is CTSSVELGLRNIQYF.